The rows below give T cell receptor beta chains drawn from one sample of a study of CD8 T cells in ankylosing spondylitis. TCRdb processed the 5' RACE reads anew with MiXCR; each CDR3 protein has one entry. The sample carries about 160,000 distinct CDR3 sequences, roughly 44% recorded once. The specimen sequenced was synovial fluid, either unsorted or a sorted T cell fraction (not recorded which). These receptor sequences come from a male donor with ankylosing spondylitis. CDR3s include the opening cysteine and the closing phenylalanine or tryptophan. A D gene is named only where the DNA matches it firmly. Size is stated for part of the rows, as once, few or many counts, or as a class when the clone is expanded.

.,.,TRBV3-1,TRBJ2-7,TGTGCCAGCAATCCTCGACATTCTCCCTACGAGCAGTACTTC,CASNPRHSPYEQYF
.,.,TRBV6-2/TRBV6-3,TRBJ2-7,TGTGCCAGCAGTTACTTCAGGGCCCCCCCCCACGAGCAGTACTTC,CASSYFRAPPHEQYF
.,.,TRBV4-3,TRBJ2-1,TGCGCCAGCAGCCAAGATCCGGGAGTATTCTACAATGAGCAGTTCTTC,CASSQDPGVFYNEQFF
few,.,TRBV30,TRBJ1-2,TGTGCCTGGAGTGTAGGGGTTACCACTAACTATGGCTACACCTTC,CAWSVGVTTNYGYTF
.,TRBD1,TRBV10-3,TRBJ1-1,TGTGCCATCGCCGACAGGGGAAGGGCTGAAGCTTTCTTT,CAIADRGRAEAFF
.,TRBD2,TRBV29-1,TRBJ2-7,TGCAGCGTTGAAGGACCGGGACTAGCGGTCTACGAGCAGTACTTC,CSVEGPGLAVYEQYF
.,TRBD2,TRBV6-2/TRBV6-3,TRBJ2-3,TGTGCCAGCAGTTACTCGGGACTAGCGGGAGAGACAACAACTAGCACAGATACGCAGTATTTT,CASSYSGLAGETTTSTDTQYF
.,.,TRBV4-1,TRBJ1-6,TGCGCCAGCAGACCATACAGGACTTTTGGGTCACCCCTCCACTTT,CASRPYRTFGSPLHF
.,.,TRBV4-1,TRBJ2-5,TGCGCCAGCAGCCCCTTGGGGAGGAGGGAGACCCAGTACTTC,CASSPLGRRETQYF
.,.,TRBV21-1,TRBJ2-7,TGTGCCAGCAGCAAAGTAAGGGACAGGGGGAGTTACGAGCAGTACTTC,CASSKVRDRGSYEQYF
.,.,TRBV7-3,TRBJ2-3,TGTGCCAGCAGCTTTCTTCCGGGGAGTGGTTGGGATACGCAGTATTTT,CASSFLPGSGWDTQYF
.,TRBD2,TRBV12-3/TRBV12-4,TRBJ2-3,TGTGCCCGCAGTGGCCTACTAGCGGGAGGTCTCGGGGACACAGATACGCAGTATTTT,CARSGLLAGGLGDTDTQYF
.,TRBD2,TRBV13,TRBJ2-2,TGTGCCAGCAGCTTGGCTAGCGGGGGCAGGGAGCTGTTTTTT,CASSLASGGRELFF
.,.,TRBV23-1,TRBJ2-1,TGCGCCAGCAGTCAATCGGGGGGTGAGCAGTTCTTC,CASSQSGGEQFF
.,.,TRBV27,TRBJ2-7,TGTGCCACCATGCCCAGGGGATACGCAGTGGACGAGCAGTACTTC,CATMPRGYAVDEQYF
many,.,TRBV6-5,TRBJ1-1,TGTGCCAGCAGTTACGCAGGGCCTACCGAAGCTTTCTTT,CASSYAGPTEAFF
.,.,TRBV7-7,TRBJ2-3,TGTGCCAGCAGCTTAGATCGAGCCGCTTTAAGCACAGATACGCAGTATTTT,CASSLDRAALSTDTQYF
many,TRBD2,TRBV15,TRBJ2-3,TGTGCCACCAGCAGAGAGAGCGGGGGTGTAGATACGCAGTATTTT,CATSRESGGVDTQYF
.,.,TRBV7-2,TRBJ2-2,TGTGCCAGCAGCCTAGACTGGGGACCCACCGGGGAGCTGTTTTTT,CASSLDWGPTGELFF
.,.,TRBV7-2,TRBJ1-2,TGTGCCAGCAGCTGGTCGGGGGAAGGCGGCTACACCTTC,CASSWSGEGGYTF
once,.,TRBV4-1,TRBJ1-4,TGCGCCAGCAGCCAAGAGGCCGTTCGGTGGGCAACTAATGAAAAACTGTTTTTT,CASSQEAVRWATNEKLFF
few,TRBD1,TRBV7-2,TRBJ1-2,TGTGCCAGCAGCCGACCTCCGGGACAGGGGTCCCTCTATGGCTACACCTTC,CASSRPPGQGSLYGYTF
.,TRBD2,TRBV4-2,TRBJ2-5,TGTGCCAGCAGCACAAGTTGGGGGCTAGCGGGGAATCTTTGGGAGACCCAGTACTTC,CASSTSWGLAGNLWETQYF
.,.,TRBV4-1,TRBJ1-2,TGCGCCAGCAGCCAAGAGATGGGGGAGGGGAACTATGGCTACACCTTC,CASSQEMGEGNYGYTF
once,TRBD1,TRBV29-1,TRBJ2-1,TGCAGCGGCCGGGACAGGGCCGACAATGAGCAGTTCTTC,CSGRDRADNEQFF
.,.,TRBV20-1,TRBJ1-4,TGCAGTGCTAGAGATTGGGGCATAAGAGATGAAAAACTGTTTTTT,CSARDWGIRDEKLFF
.,.,TRBV7-6,TRBJ2-2,TGTGCCAGCAGCTTAGTGGTCGGGAACACCGGGGAGCTGTTTTTT,CASSLVVGNTGELFF
.,TRBD2,TRBV7-9,TRBJ2-1,TGTGCCAGCAGCCTAGGGGCGGGAGTGCTCTACAATGAGCAGTTCTTC,CASSLGAGVLYNEQFF
few,.,TRBV12-3/TRBV12-4,TRBJ1-2,TGTGCCAGCAGTTTATCCGGGGGGAACTATGGCTACACCTTC,CASSLSGGNYGYTF
many,.,TRBV28,TRBJ2-7,TGTGCCAGCAGTTTTAATTTGGCGCCGAACGAGCAGTACTTC,CASSFNLAPNEQYF
once,.,TRBV14,TRBJ2-5,TGTGCCAGCAGACAGGCTGAGGAAGAGACCCAGTACTTC,CASRQAEEETQYF
.,TRBD2,TRBV4-3,TRBJ2-1,TGCGCCAGCAGCCGGATTAGCGGGAGGGCCCAGGATGAGCAGTTCTTC,CASSRISGRAQDEQFF
.,TRBD2,TRBV29-1,TRBJ2-1,TGCAGCGCCGCGGCGGGAGGGGATGGGAATGAGCAGTTCTTC,CSAAAGGDGNEQFF
.,TRBD2,TRBV20-1,TRBJ2-3,TGCAGTGCTAGAGATCCCCGACTAGCGGGGGCTAGTACAGATACGCAGTATTTT,CSARDPRLAGASTDTQYF
few,TRBD2,TRBV28,TRBJ2-5,TGTGCCAGCAGTTTCCCATTAGCGGGAGGTGGAGAGACCCAGTACTTC,CASSFPLAGGGETQYF